The clone carrying this T cell receptor beta chain was counted only a few times. The entry originates in a study of molecular identifiers for immune sequencing clone quantification. Each CDR3 protein is one row after TCRdb ran MiXCR on the PCR reads. The table lists hundreds of thousands of distinct CDR3 sequences, roughly 27% of them singletons, with 0.6% to 0.9% in the top ten. The V and J ends lost 4 bases and 2 bases, in that order; junction bases with no gene match: 8. Germline CDR1 reads SEHNR; CDR2 reads FQNEAQ (reference sequence). The CDR3 contains 15 residues. The source is a human donor in good health. Some libraries in this study had Jurkat cell RNA spiked in. The chain carries TRBV7-9 and TRBJ2-7; 7 bases are a match to TRBD1. Sample: naive CD8+ T cells from blood, with Jurkat cell RNA spiked in. Subset indicated: FACS-sorted CD8+CD4-CCR7+CD45RA+ naive T cells. The CDR3 DNA reads TGTGCCAGCAGCTCGGGGACAGTCCTTCCCTACGAGCAGTACTTC. Translation gives CASSSGTVLPYEQYF.